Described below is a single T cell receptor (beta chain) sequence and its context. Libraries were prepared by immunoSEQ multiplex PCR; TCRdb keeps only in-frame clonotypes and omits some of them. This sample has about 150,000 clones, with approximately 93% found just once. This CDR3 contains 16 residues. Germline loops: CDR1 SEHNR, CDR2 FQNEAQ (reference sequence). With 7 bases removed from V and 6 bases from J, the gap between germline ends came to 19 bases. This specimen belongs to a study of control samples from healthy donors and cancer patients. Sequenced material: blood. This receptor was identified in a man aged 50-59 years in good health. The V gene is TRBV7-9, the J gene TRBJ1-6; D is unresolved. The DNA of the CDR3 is TGTGCCAGCACCCAGCTTGTCGGCCTCCCTAATTCACCCCTCCACTTT. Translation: CASTQLVGLPNSPLHF.